The next 27 T cell receptor beta chains were all read from a single sample in a study of blood T cell repertoires in COVID-19. The protocol was immunoSEQ multiplex PCR, while the TCRdb copy is restricted to in-frame clones and leaves out a portion. The table has a few hundred thousand clones, 86% seen once. Sequencing input: peripheral blood. Every receptor here comes from a woman aged 45-59 years with acute or convalescent COVID-19.

This clone has just a few counts. The V gene is TRBV5-6, the J gene TRBJ2-7; 11 bases are shared with TRBD1. From germline, CDR1 is SGHDT and CDR2 YYEEEE. This CDR3 region has 16 residues. V trimming: 0 bases; J trimming: 5 bases; junction bases outside the gene matches: 7. The CDR3 coding sequence is TGTGCCAGCAGCTTGGGTGGGACAGGGGGGGGTCACGAGCAGTACTTC. Translation: CASSLGGTGGGHEQYF.

This chain uses TRBV30 with TRBJ2-2, with D hard to call. The CDR3 has 14 residues. Trimming stripped 0 bases from V and 7 bases from J, with 12 bases between. Germline CDR1 is GTSNPN and CDR2 is SVGIG (reference sequence). The CDR3 coding sequence is TGTGCCTGGAGTGTCCACCTGCTAAGCGGGGAGCTGTTTTTT. Translation gives CAWSVHLLSGELFF.

V gene TRBV6-5 combines with J gene TRBJ2-7; 9 nucleotides line up with TRBD2. This CDR3 has 14 amino acids. V trimming: 5 bases; J trimming: 3 bases; junction bases outside the gene matches: 5. Germline V lookup: CDR1 MNHEY, CDR2 SVGAGI. The CDR3 loop reads CASSLIAGVYEQYF. The CDR3 DNA reads as TGTGCCAGCAGTCTTATAGCGGGGGTCTACGAGCAGTACTTC.

A single count supports this clone. V is TRBV7-2 and J is TRBJ2-1; TRBD2 aligns across 11 bases. Germline CDR1 SGHTA, CDR2 FQGNSA. J was trimmed by 5 bases and V by 6 bases; bases with no gene match: 3. This CDR3 has 14 residues. CDR3 nucleotides: TGTGCCAGCAGGGTGACTAGCGGGAACAATGAGCAGTTCTTC. Translated, it gives CASRVTSGNNEQFF. Variable domain in full (rest from reference TRBV7-2 and TRBJ2-1): GAGVSQSPSNKVTEKGKDVELRCDPISGHTALYWYRQSLGQGLEFLIYFQGNSAPDKSGLPSDRFSAERTGGSVSTLTIQRTQQEDSAVYLCASRVTSGNNEQFFGPGTRLTVL.

Of note for this clone: This sample also contains other DNA sequences that code for the same CDR3. The chain joins TRBV6-5 to TRBJ2-2, with 7 bases identical to TRBD1. This CDR3 contains 15 residues. J was trimmed by 2 bases and V by 6 bases; bases with no gene match: 6. Looked up from germline, CDR1 is MNHEY and CDR2 is SVGAGI. This chain's CDR3 is CASRTGTENTGELFF. The CDR3 DNA is TGTGCCAGCAGAACCGGGACAGAAAACACCGGGGAGCTGTTTTTT.

V is TRBV28 and J is TRBJ1-2; 8 bases agree with TRBD1. V lost 3 bases and J lost 4; bases outside the gene matches: 7. CDR3 length equals 15 residues. Germline lookup yields CDR1 MDHEN and CDR2 SYDVKM. CDR3 sequence reads: CASSLPDREIYGYTF. DNA for the CDR3: TGTGCCAGCAGTTTGCCGGACAGGGAAATCTATGGCTACACCTTC.

The genes are TRBV19 and TRBJ2-1; TRBD1 aligns across 8 bases. V shed 5 bases and J 10 bases; nucleotides not matched to a gene: 10. Germline loops: CDR1 LNHDA, CDR2 SQIVND (reference sequence). CDR3 size: 14 residues. The DNA for the CDR3 is TGTGCCAGTAGTCCCGGACAGGGTGCAGCCGAGCAGTTCTTC. Its protein product is CASSPGQGAAEQFF.

V usage is TRBV7-2 and J usage is TRBJ1-5; D call uncertain. Trimming removed 5 bases from V and 3 bases from J, with 14 bases in between. Germline V lookup: CDR1 SGHTA, CDR2 FQGNSA. The length of the CDR3 is 15 residues. CDR3 amino acids: CASSQVGPNNQPQHF. CDR3 bases: TGTGCCAGCAGCCAGGTGGGTCCGAACAATCAGCCCCAGCATTTT.

This chain joins TRBV2 and TRBJ2-5; no firm D call. The CDR3 length is 12 residues. V was shortened by 6 bases and J by 1 base, with 6 bases between the two germline ends. Germline V gene data show CDR1 as SNHLY and CDR2 as FYNNEI. Written as DNA, the CDR3 is TGTGCCAGCAGGGAGTTCCAAGAGACCCAGTACTTC. It specifies CASREFQETQYF.

This clone has just one count. J is TRBJ1-3 and V is TRBV6-1; D perhaps matches TRBD1 (5 bases). In germline, CDR1 is MNHNS, CDR2 SASEGT. The CDR3 is made up of 15 amino acids. The V and J ends lost 5 bases and 0 bases respectively, with 11 bases between them. As DNA, the CDR3 is TGTGCCAGCAGTTCTTGGGGGGTCTCTGGAAACACCATATATTTT. Protein: CASSSWGVSGNTIYF.

In the case of this clone: Other DNA sequences in this sample translate to the same CDR3. CDR3: CASSSGGGNQPQHF. The CDR3, as DNA: TGTGCCAGCAGTTCGGGGGGGGGAAATCAGCCCCAGCATTTT. The rearrangement links TRBV27 to TRBJ1-5, with a possible D match to TRBD1 (5 bases). Deletions cut 4 bases from V and 4 bases from J, with 11 bases between. This CDR3 is 14 amino acids long. Germline CDR1 and CDR2: MNHEY and SMNVEV (reference sequence).

This rearrangement joins TRBV9 to TRBJ2-3; 11 bases line up with TRBD2. CDR3 length: 15 amino acids. CDR1 and CDR2 from the germline V gene are SGDLS and YYNGEE. Trimming cost V 3 bases and J 3 bases; bases outside gene matches: 3. The CDR3 sequence is CASSAGLAVTDTQYF. CDR3 in DNA: TGTGCCAGCAGCGCGGGACTAGCGGTTACAGATACGCAGTATTTT.

V gene TRBV30 combines with J gene TRBJ1-1; 8 bases agree with TRBD1. Germline V CDR1 and CDR2: GTSNPN, SVGIG (reference sequence). The junction had 4 bases not matched to a gene; V was cut back by 2 bases and J by 8 bases. The CDR3 consists of 12 residues. CDR3: CAWSPRTGEAFF. The CDR3 DNA is TGTGCCTGGAGTCCACGGACAGGGGAAGCTTTCTTT.

The chain couples TRBV4-1 to TRBJ2-7; D may be TRBD1 (5 bases). V was shortened by 5 bases and J by 2 bases, with 10 bases between the two germline ends. This CDR3 spans 13 amino acids. Germline V CDR1 and CDR2: MGHRA, YSYEKL. The CDR3 loop is CASSRTSTYEQYF. The CDR3 DNA follows: TGCGCCAGCAGCAGGACATCCACCTACGAGCAGTACTTC.

The chain joins TRBV25-1 to TRBJ1-5, with TRBD1 matching 9 bases. The CDR3 sequence is 15 residues long. V lost 4 bases, J lost 6 bases, and 7 bases stayed unmatched. CDR1 is MGHDK and CDR2 is SYGVNS in the germline V gene. CDR3: CASSGGQGSGQPQHF. CDR3 nucleotides: TGTGCCAGCAGTGGTGGACAGGGGAGCGGTCAGCCCCAGCATTTT.

This chain connects TRBV11-3 to TRBJ1-3; D is perhaps TRBD1 (5 bases). CDR3 size: 16 residues. Trimming took off 2 bases at V and 0 bases at J, with 11 bases between the two ends. The germline V gene has CDR1 SGHNT and CDR2 YENEEA. This CDR3 is CASSLRRESSGNTIYF. In nucleotides, the CDR3 is TGTGCCAGCAGCTTACGCAGGGAAAGCTCTGGAAACACCATATATTTT. The whole variable domain, filled in from reference TRBV11-3 and TRBJ1-3, reads EAGVVQSPRYKIIEKKQPVAFWCNPISGHNTLYWYLQNLGQGPELLIRYENEEAVDDSQLPKDRFSAERLKGVDSTLKIQPAELGDSAVYLCASSLRRESSGNTIYFGEGSWLTVV.

The J gene is TRBJ2-5, the V gene TRBV28; TRBD2 matches at 8 bases. CDR1 is MDHEN, CDR2 SYDVKM, per germline. V was clipped by 4 bases and J by 5 bases; unmatched bases: 9. There are 15 residues in the CDR3. CDR3 region: CASSYGGAVVETQYF. In DNA, the CDR3 is TGTGCCAGCAGTTACGGGGGGGCCGTGGTTGAGACCCAGTACTTC.

V usage is TRBV13 and J usage is TRBJ2-2; 8 nucleotides align to TRBD2. The CDR3 loop spans 17 amino acids. The germline CDR1 and CDR2 sequences are PRHDT and FYEKMQ (reference sequence). The ends lost 0 bases at V and 4 bases at J; junction bases unmatched: 7. The CDR3 here is CASSLGAPGGSTGELFF. The CDR3 coding sequence is TGTGCCAGCAGCTTAGGCGCTCCGGGGGGGTCCACCGGGGAGCTGTTTTTT.

The chain carries TRBV29-1 and TRBJ2-3, with D possibly being TRBD2 (6 bases). There are 14 residues in the CDR3. V was pared by 6 bases and J by 2 bases, with 15 bases between. Germline V lookup: CDR1 SQVTM, CDR2 ANQGSEA. Here the CDR3 reads CSVGGGTHTDTQYF. The CDR3 bases are TGCAGCGTAGGAGGAGGGACTCACACAGATACGCAGTATTTT.

This rearrangement joins TRBV29-1 to TRBJ1-2; 8 bases map to TRBD1. The CDR3 runs 14 residues. Germline V gives CDR1 SQVTM, CDR2 ANQGSEA. V shed 8 bases and J 5 bases; nucleotides not matched to a gene: 13. The CDR3 here is CSPVSKDRVYGYTF. The CDR3 coding sequence is TGCAGCCCCGTTAGTAAGGACAGGGTTTATGGCTACACCTTC.

The gene calls are TRBV11-3 and TRBJ1-4, with D tentatively TRBD1 (5 bases). Germline loops: CDR1 SGHNT, CDR2 YENEEA. This CDR3 region has 16 residues. V was shortened by 5 bases and J by 5 bases, with 18 bases between the two germline ends. CDR3 sequence: CASSPHIAGDNEKLFF. DNA for the CDR3: TGTGCCAGCAGCCCACACATTGCGGGGGACAATGAAAAACTGTTTTTT.

This clone showed up just a few times. The chain couples TRBV2 to TRBJ2-1, with a possible D match to TRBD2 (7 bases). The germline gives CDR1 SNHLY, CDR2 FYNNEI. CDR3 length: 16 amino acids. The V and J ends lost 5 bases and 3 bases respectively, with 17 bases between them. The CDR3 spells CASSLAGGGFYNEQFF. Here the CDR3 DNA reads TGTGCCAGCAGTTTAGCGGGCGGGGGCTTCTACAATGAGCAGTTCTTC.

The genes are TRBV19 and TRBJ2-1; TRBD1 might be the D (5 bases). CDR3 length: 12 residues. V shed 5 bases and J shed 6 bases, with 8 bases lying between them. Germline assignment: CDR1 LNHDA and CDR2 SQIVND (reference sequence). This CDR3 reads CASSPGANEQFF. CDR3 nucleotide sequence: TGTGCCAGTAGTCCTGGGGCCAATGAGCAGTTCTTC.

This clone was counted once. The chain couples TRBV30 to TRBJ2-6, with D hard to call. Germline CDR1 GTSNPN, CDR2 SVGIG (reference sequence). Deletions cut 2 bases from V and 1 base from J, with 3 bases between. There are 13 residues in the CDR3. The CDR3 here is CAWSPSGANVLTF. The CDR3, as DNA: TGTGCCTGGAGTCCTTCTGGGGCCAACGTCCTGACTTTC.

The chain couples TRBV24-1 to TRBJ1-2, with 7 nucleotides matching TRBD1. Looked up from germline, CDR1 is KGHDR and CDR2 is SFDVKD. This CDR3 is built from 13 residues. The trim removed 12 bases at V and 2 bases at J, leaving 8 bases unmatched. CDR3: CAVGRDSNYGYTF. The CDR3 DNA reads as TGTGCCGTAGGCCGGGACAGCAACTATGGCTACACCTTC.

The genes are TRBV7-7 and TRBJ2-1; a possible D gene is TRBD1 (6 bases). CDR3 length: 16 amino acids. Germline CDR1 SSHAT, CDR2 FNYEAQ (reference sequence). Trimming removed 4 bases from V and 7 bases from J, with 20 bases in between. CDR3 residues: CASSSRQVNTTNEQFF. The DNA for the CDR3 is TGTGCCAGCAGCTCTAGACAGGTGAATACAACGAATGAGCAGTTCTTC.

The chain combines TRBV7-2 with TRBJ2-5, with 12 bases fitting TRBD2. This CDR3 is 15 amino acids long. CDR1 and CDR2 (germline): SGHTA, FQGNSA. V dropped 5 bases and J dropped 4; count of bases not matched to a gene: 5. The CDR3 loop is CASSTTSGRIETQYF. In nucleotides, the CDR3 is TGTGCCAGCAGCACGACTAGCGGGAGAATAGAGACCCAGTACTTC.